The 8 T cell receptor beta chains in this list originate from one sample, sequenced in a study of breast tumors, draining lymph nodes, adjacent tissues. MiXCR was run by TCRdb on the multiplex PCR reads, yielding one entry per CDR3 protein. Of approximately 210,000 distinct CDR3 sequences listed, less than 40% are singletons. Samples came from axillary lymph nodes draining the breast cancer. Sequencing was done on a sample of axillary lymph node tissue. These receptors were collected from a female donor with breast cancer. Some clones in this sample may be carry-over from other donors' samples.

This clonotype was seen at least ten times. J is TRBJ2-3 and V is TRBV10-2; maybe TRBD2 (5 bases). The germline CDR1 and CDR2 sequences are WSHSY and SAAADI. V dropped 4 bases and J dropped 3 bases, with 11 bases sitting between them. CDR3 length: 14 residues. The CDR3 nucleotides read TGCGCCAGCAGTGCCCTAGCTGCGACAGATACGCAGTATTTT. Its protein product is CASSALAATDTQYF.

In the case of this clonotype: A much larger clone is a single base away; this may be a read error. V usage is TRBV11-3 and J usage is TRBJ2-3; maybe TRBD2 (5 bases). Looked up from germline, CDR1 is SGHNT and CDR2 is YENEEA. The CDR3 spans 14 residues. CDR3 sequence reads: CASSFGLAADTRYF. In nucleotides, the CDR3 is TGTGCCAGCAGCTTCGGGCTAGCCGCAGATACGCGGTATTTT.

This clonotype occurred many times. The chain employs TRBV5-6 and TRBJ2-3, with TRBD1 identical over 8 bases. The CDR3 is 15 amino acids. After removal of 7 bases from V and 2 bases from J, the junction contained 9 bases not matched to a gene. From germline, CDR1 is SGHDT and CDR2 YYEEEE. CDR3 residues: CASYAQGANTDTQYF. The CDR3 DNA follows: TGTGCCAGCTACGCCCAGGGGGCTAACACAGATACGCAGTATTTT.

The chain couples TRBV20-1 to TRBJ2-5; 7 bases fit TRBD2. Germline V gene sequence: CDR1 DFQATT, CDR2 SNEGSKA (reference sequence). The CDR3 spans 14 residues. J lost 5 bases, V lost 2 bases, and 8 bases had no gene match. The DNA for the CDR3 is TGCAGTGCTAGAATGGGACTAATTTCTGAGACCCAGTACTTC. This translates into CSARMGLISETQYF.

This clonotype was picked up many times. The chain joins TRBV29-1 to TRBJ1-2; no clear D gene. The V end was cut by 4 bases, the J end by 2 bases, with 8 bases between. Germline-derived CDR1 and CDR2 are SQVTM and ANQGSEA. This CDR3 has 12 residues. The CDR3 DNA reads TGCAGCGTTGTGGCAGAAAACTATGGCTACACCTTC. Amino acids: CSVVAENYGYTF.

This clonotype has a handful of counts. With a much larger clone just one base away, this may be a read error. The V call is TRBV19, the J call TRBJ2-1; TRBD2 agrees at 7 bases. The CDR3 is made up of 16 amino acids. Looked up from germline, CDR1 is LNHDA and CDR2 is SQIVND (reference sequence). The CDR3 region is CASSLAAVGSYNEQLF. The CDR3 DNA follows: TGTGCCAGTAGCCTAGCGGCCGTCGGGTCCTACAATGAGCAGCTCTTC.

Of note for this clonotype: A much bigger clone sits one base away, suggesting this may be a read error. The chain joins TRBV11-3 to TRBJ2-7; a weak D match, TRBD2 (5 bases). The CDR3 length is 16 residues. In germline, CDR1 is SGHNT, CDR2 YENEEA. The chain's CDR3 is CASNLALTGLVHEQYF. The CDR3 DNA is TGTGCCAGCAACTTAGCGTTGACGGGATTGGTTCACGAGCAGTACTTC.

This sequence joins TRBV3-1 and TRBJ2-3, with TRBD2 identical over 7 bases. From germline, CDR1 is LGHDT and CDR2 YNNKEL (reference sequence). The length of the CDR3 is 16 residues. The J segment lost 2 bases and the V segment lost 3 bases, leaving 8 bases of the junction unmatched. This CDR3 reads CASSHRARGDTDTQYF. In nucleotides, the CDR3 is TGTGCCAGCAGCCATCGAGCTCGGGGGGACACAGATACGCAGTATTTT.